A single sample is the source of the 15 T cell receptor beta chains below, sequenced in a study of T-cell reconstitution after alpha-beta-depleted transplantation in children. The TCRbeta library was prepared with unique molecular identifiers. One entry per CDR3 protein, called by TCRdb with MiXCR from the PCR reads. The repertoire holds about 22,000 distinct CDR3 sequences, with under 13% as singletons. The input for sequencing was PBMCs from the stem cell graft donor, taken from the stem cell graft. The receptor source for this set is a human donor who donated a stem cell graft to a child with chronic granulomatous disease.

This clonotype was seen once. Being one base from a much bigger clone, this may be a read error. This CDR3 is CSVGDTQPQHF. DNA of the CDR3: TGCAGCGTAGGGGACACTCAGCCCCAGCATTTT. The rearrangement links TRBV29-1 to TRBJ1-5; possibly TRBD1 for D (6 bases). From germline, CDR1 is SQVTM and CDR2 ANQGSEA. This CDR3 region has 11 residues. Trimming left V 6 bases short and J 6 bases short, with 9 bases between. The variable domain in full, with the rest retrieved from reference TRBV29-1 and TRBJ1-5, is SAVISQKPSRDICQRGTSLTIQCQVDSQVTMMFWYRQQPGQSLTLIATANQGSEATYESGFVIDKFPISRPNLTFSTLTVSNMSPEDSSIYLCSVGDTQPQHFGDGTRLSIL.

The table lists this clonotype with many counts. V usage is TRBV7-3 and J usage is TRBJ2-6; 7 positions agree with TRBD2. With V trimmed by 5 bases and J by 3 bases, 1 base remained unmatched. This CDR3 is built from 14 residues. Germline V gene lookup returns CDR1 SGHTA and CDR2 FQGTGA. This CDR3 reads CASSPGGGANVLTF. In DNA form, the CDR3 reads TGTGCCAGCAGCCCGGGAGGTGGGGCCAACGTCCTGACTTTC.

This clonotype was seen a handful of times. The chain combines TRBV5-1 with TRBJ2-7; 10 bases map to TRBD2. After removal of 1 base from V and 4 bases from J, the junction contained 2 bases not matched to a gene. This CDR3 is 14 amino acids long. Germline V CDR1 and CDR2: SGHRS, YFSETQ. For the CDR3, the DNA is TGCGCCAGCAGCTTGCTAGCGGGAGTTTACGAGCAGTACTTC. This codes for CASSLLAGVYEQYF.

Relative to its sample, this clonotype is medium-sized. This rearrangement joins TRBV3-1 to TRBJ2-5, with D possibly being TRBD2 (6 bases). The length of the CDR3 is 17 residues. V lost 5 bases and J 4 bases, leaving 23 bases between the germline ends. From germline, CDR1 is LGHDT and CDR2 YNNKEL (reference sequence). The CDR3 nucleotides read TGTGCCAGCAGCAACCCAATCGCGGGACGGGCTTTAGAGACCCAGTACTTC. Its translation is CASSNPIAGRALETQYF.

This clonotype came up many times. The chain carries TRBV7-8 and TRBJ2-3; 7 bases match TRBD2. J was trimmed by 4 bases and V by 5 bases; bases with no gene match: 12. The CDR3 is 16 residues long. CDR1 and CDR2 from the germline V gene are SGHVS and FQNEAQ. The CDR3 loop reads CASSLLTSNSADTQYF. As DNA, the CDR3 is TGTGCCAGCAGCCTACTGACTAGCAATTCGGCAGATACGCAGTATTTT.

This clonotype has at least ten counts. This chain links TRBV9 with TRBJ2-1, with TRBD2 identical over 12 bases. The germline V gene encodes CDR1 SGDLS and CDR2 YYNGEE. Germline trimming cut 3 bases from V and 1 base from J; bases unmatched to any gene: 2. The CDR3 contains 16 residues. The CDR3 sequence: CASSATSGGSYNEQFF. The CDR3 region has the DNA TGTGCCAGCAGCGCCACTAGCGGGGGGTCCTACAATGAGCAGTTCTTC.

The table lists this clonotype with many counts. The CDR3 sequence: CSALMGVGPLFF. CDR3 DNA: TGCAGTGCCCTGATGGGAGTTGGACCCTTGTTTTTT. The chain is built from TRBV20-1 and TRBJ1-4, with D unresolved. CDR3 length: 12 amino acids. Trimming removed 6 bases at V and 15 bases at J, with 20 bases between. Germline loops: CDR1 DFQATT, CDR2 SNEGSKA (reference sequence).

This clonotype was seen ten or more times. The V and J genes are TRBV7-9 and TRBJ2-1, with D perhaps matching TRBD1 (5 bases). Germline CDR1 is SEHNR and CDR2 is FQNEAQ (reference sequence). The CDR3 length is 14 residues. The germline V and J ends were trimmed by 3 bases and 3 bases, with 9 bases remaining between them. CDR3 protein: CASSLEQDYNEQFF. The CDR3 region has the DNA TGTGCCAGCAGCTTGGAACAGGACTACAATGAGCAGTTCTTC.

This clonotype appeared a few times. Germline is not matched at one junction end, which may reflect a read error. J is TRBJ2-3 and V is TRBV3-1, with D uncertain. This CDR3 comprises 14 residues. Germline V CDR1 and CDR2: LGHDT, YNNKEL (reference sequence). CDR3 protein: CASSQHLGQDTQYF. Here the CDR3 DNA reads TGTGCCAGCAGCCAACATCTCGGGCAAGATACGCAGTATTTC.

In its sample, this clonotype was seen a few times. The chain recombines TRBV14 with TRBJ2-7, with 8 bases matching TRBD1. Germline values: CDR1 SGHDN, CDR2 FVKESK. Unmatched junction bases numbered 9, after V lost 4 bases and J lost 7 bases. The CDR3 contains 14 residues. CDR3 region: CASSPVSTGDEQYF. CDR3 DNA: TGTGCCAGCAGCCCAGTTTCGACAGGGGATGAGCAGTACTTC. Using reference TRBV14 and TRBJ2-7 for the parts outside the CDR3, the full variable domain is EAGVTQFPSHSVIEKGQTVTLRCDPISGHDNLYWYRRVMGKEIKFLLHFVKESKQDESGMPNNRFLAERTGGTYSTLKVQPAELEDSGVYFCASSPVSTGDEQYFGPGTRLTVT.

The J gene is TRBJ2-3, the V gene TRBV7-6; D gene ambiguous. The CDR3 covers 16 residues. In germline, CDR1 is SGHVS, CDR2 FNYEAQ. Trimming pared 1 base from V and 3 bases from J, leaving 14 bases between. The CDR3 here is CASSLGPPLGTDTQYF. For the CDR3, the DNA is TGTGCCAGCAGCTTAGGCCCGCCCTTAGGGACAGATACGCAGTATTTT.

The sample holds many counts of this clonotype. The CDR3 nucleotides read TGCGCCAGCAGCTTTCGGACAGCGAACACCGGGGAGCTGTTTTTT. Translation gives CASSFRTANTGELFF. The V gene is TRBV5-1, the J gene TRBJ2-2, with D perhaps matching TRBD1 (6 bases). The CDR3 has 15 amino acids. Germline V gives CDR1 SGHRS, CDR2 YFSETQ. Trimming cost V 2 bases and J 0 bases, with 8 bases left between them.

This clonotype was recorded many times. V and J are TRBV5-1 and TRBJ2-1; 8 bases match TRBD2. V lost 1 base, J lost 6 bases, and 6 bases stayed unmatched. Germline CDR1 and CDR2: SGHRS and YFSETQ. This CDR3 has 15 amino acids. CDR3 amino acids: CASSLSFRGGNEQFF. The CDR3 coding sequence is TGCGCCAGCAGCTTGAGTTTCCGGGGGGGCAATGAGCAGTTCTTC.

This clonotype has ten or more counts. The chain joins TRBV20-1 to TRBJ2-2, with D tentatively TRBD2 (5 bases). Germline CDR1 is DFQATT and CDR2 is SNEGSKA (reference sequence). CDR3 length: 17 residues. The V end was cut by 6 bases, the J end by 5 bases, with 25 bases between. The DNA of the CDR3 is TGCAGTGCCAGTCTTCTGGATCGGGGTCTGGGGACCGGGGAGCTGTTTTTT. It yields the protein CSASLLDRGLGTGELFF.

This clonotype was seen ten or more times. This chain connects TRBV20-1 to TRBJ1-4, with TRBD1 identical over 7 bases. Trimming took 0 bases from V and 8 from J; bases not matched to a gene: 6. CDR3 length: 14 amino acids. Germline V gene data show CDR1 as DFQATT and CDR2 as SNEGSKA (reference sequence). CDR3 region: CSARDRGPGEKLFF. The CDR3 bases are TGCAGTGCTAGAGATAGGGGGCCGGGAGAAAAACTGTTTTTT.